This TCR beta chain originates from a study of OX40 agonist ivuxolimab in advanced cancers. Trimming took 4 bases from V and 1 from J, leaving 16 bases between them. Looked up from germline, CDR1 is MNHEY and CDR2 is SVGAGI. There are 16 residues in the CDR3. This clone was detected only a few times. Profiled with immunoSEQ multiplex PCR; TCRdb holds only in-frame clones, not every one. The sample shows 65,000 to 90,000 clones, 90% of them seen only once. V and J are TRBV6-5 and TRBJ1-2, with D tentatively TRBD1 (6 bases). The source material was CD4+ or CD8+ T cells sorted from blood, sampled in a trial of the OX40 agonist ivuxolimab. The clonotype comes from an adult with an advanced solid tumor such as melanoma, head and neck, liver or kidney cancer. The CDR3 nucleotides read TGTGCCAGCAGTTTGACCTGGGGGGCGGGTAACTATGGCTACACCTTC. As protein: CASSLTWGAGNYGYTF.